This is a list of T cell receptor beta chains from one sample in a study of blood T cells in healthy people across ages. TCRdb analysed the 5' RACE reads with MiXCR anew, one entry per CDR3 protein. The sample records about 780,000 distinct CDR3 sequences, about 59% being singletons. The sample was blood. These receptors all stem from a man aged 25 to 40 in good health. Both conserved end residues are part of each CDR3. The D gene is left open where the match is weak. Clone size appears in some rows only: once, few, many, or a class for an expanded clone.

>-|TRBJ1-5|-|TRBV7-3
TGTGCCAGCAGCTCCCTCAGGACCTCTTACGGGGCCTATAGCAATCAGCCCCAGCATTTT
CASSSLRTSYGAYSNQPQHF
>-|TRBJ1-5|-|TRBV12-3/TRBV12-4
TGTGCCAGCAGTTCCCCCGACAGGAGCAATCAGCCCCAGCATTTT
CASSSPDRSNQPQHF
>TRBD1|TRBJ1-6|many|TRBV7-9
TGTGCCAGCAGCGCCGGACAGGAGAATTCACCCCTCCACTTT
CASSAGQENSPLHF
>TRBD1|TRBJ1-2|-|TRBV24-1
TGTGCCACCTCTCAGACAGGGACTAACTATGGCTACACCTTC
CATSQTGTNYGYTF
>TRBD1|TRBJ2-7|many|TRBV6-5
TGTGCCAGCAGTTACGGACAGGGAGCCTACGAGCAGTACTTC
CASSYGQGAYEQYF
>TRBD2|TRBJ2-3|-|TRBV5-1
TGCGCCAGCAGGTCTGGCCTAGCGGAGAACACAGATACGCAGTATTTT
CASRSGLAENTDTQYF
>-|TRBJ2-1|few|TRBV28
TGTGCCAGCGAGGATCGGGGCCTAGGGGTGTTCTTC
CASEDRGLGVFF
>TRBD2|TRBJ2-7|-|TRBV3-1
TGTGCCAGCAGCCTCTACCTGGCTAGCGGGCGTATCAACGAGCAGTACTTC
CASSLYLASGRINEQYF
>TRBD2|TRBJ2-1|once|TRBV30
TGTGCCTGGAACCGGGGGGGCTACAATGAGCAGTTCTTC
CAWNRGGYNEQFF
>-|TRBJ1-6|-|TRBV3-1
TGTGCCAGCAGTTTATACGGGGAACATAATTCACCCCTCCACTTT
CASSLYGEHNSPLHF
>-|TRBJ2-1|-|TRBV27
TGTGCCAGCGGTCAGAATCACTACAATGAGCAGTTCTTC
CASGQNHYNEQFF
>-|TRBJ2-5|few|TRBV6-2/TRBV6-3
TGTGCCAGCGTGGGGGGGCACCAAGAGACCCAGTACTTC
CASVGGHQETQYF
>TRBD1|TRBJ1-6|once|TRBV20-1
TGCAGTGCAGGGGGACAGGATCCTTCACCCCTCCACTTT
CSAGGQDPSPLHF
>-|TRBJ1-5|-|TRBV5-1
TGCGCCAGCAGCTTTGCCCAGGCCCTTTTAGGAATTAGGGATCAGCCCCAGCATTTT
CASSFAQALLGIRDQPQHF
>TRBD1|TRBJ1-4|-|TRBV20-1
TGCAGTGCTAGAGATGACGGGACAGAGTATGAAAAACTGTTTTTT
CSARDDGTEYEKLFF
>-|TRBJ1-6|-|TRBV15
TGTGCCACCAGCAGAGGAGCAGGGCGCCTCTATAATTCACCCCTCCACTTT
CATSRGAGRLYNSPLHF
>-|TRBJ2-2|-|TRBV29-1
TGCAGCGTTGAAATGGGGGCTCGGGTCGGGGAGCTGTTTTTT
CSVEMGARVGELFF
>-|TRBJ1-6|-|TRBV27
TGTGCCAGCAGTTACGGGCGGGGGGCGAATTCACCCCTCCCCTTT
CASSYGRGANSPLPF
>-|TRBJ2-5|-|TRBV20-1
TGCAGTGCTCTCTACAGGGAGGAGACCCAGTACTTC
CSALYREETQYF
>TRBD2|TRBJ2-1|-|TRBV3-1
TGTGCCAGCAGTAGGCTAGCGGGGGTCAAAATTTACAATGAGCAGTTCTTC
CASSRLAGVKIYNEQFF
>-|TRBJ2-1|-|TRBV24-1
TGTGCCACCAGTGATTCCCCTGGTCGCGCGGGGACCTACAATGAGCAGTTCTTC
CATSDSPGRAGTYNEQFF
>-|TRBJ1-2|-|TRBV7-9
TGTGCCAGCAGCTCTTCACAAGGCTATGGCTACACCTTC
CASSSSQGYGYTF
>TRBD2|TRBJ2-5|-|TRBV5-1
TGCGCCAGCAGCACCGGGGGGGGCGAAGAGACCCAGTACTTC
CASSTGGGEETQYF
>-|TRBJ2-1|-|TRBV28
TGTGCCAGTAGGGACACCTACAATGAGCAGTTCTTC
CASRDTYNEQFF
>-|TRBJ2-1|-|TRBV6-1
TGTGCCAGCAGTGTGATAGGAGCCTACAATGAGCAGTTCTTC
CASSVIGAYNEQFF
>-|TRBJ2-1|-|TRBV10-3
TGTGCCATCAGTAGAGGGACATTCGGGGGTGAGCAGTTCTTC
CAISRGTFGGEQFF
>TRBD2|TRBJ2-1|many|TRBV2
TGTGCCAGCAGTCCACTTAGCGGGGTGCAGTTCTTC
CASSPLSGVQFF
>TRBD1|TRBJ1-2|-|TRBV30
TGTGCCTGGAGGACAGGGGGCCGGAGCTACACCTTC
CAWRTGGRSYTF
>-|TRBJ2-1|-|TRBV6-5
TGTGCCAGCAGTACCACTAGCAGAGAGCAGTTCTTC
CASSTTSREQFF
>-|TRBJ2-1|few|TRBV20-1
TGCAGTGCTAGCGGGGTCGTGGCCACCTACAATGAGCAGTTCTTC
CSASGVVATYNEQFF
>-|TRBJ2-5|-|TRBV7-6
TGTGCCAGCAGCCTCCAGGCGCTACTTCAAGAGACCCAGTACTTC
CASSLQALLQETQYF
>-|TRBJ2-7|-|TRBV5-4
TGTGCCAGCAGCCCCTATGAGGGGGGAGGATACTCCTACGAGCAGTACTTC
CASSPYEGGGYSYEQYF
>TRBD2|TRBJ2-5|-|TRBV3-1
TGTGCCAGCAGCCAAGATTGGACTAGCGGGGAGTACCAAGAGACCCAGTACTTC
CASSQDWTSGEYQETQYF
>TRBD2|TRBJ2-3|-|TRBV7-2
TGTGCCAGCAGCTTATCACCGCTTGGACTAGCGGGGGGGCCGGCAGATACGCAGTATTTT
CASSLSPLGLAGGPADTQYF
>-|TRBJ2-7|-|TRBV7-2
TGTGCCAGCAGCAACCAAGGAAGACCCTACGAGCAGTACTTC
CASSNQGRPYEQYF
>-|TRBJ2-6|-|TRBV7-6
TGTGCCAGCAGCTTAGAAGGGCTAGCTGGGGCCAACGTCCTGACTTTC
CASSLEGLAGANVLTF
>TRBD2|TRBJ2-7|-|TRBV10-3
TGTGCCATCAGCGCCGGGACTATTACCTACGAGCAGTACTTC
CAISAGTITYEQYF
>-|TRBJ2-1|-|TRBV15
TGTGCCACCAGCAGAGATAGAGGGTATGAGCAGTTCTTC
CATSRDRGYEQFF
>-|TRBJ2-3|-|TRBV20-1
TGCAGTGCTAGAGATCTAGGGGGGGGGCCCGTAGATACGCAGTATTTT
CSARDLGGGPVDTQYF